A selection of T cell receptor beta chains follows, all from one sample in a study of CD8+ T cells in alopecia areata. Repertoires were generated with immunoSEQ multiplex PCR, while TCRdb's copy carries only in-frame clones and drops some. The data show 170,000 or so clones, with approximately 62% seen just once and 1.5% to 2% held by the top ten. This specimen was CD4+ T cells sorted from blood, taken at week 0. The receptors originated from a human donor with alopecia areata. The CDR3 runs from the conserved cysteine through the conserved F or W. D genes are given only for firm matches. Clone size is stated in some rows and not others, as once, few, many or a class when expanded.

clone size	V gene	D gene	J gene	CDR3 DNA	CDR3 protein
few	TRBV10-3	-	TRBJ1-3	TGTGCCATCAGTGATCCGGGGAAGTCCGGAAACACCATATATTTT	CAISDPGKSGNTIYF
-	TRBV27	-	TRBJ1-5	TGTGCCAGCAGTTCGGCAGTCGGTCAGCCCCAGCATTTT	CASSSAVGQPQHF
-	TRBV2	-	TRBJ2-7	TGTGCCACGGGACGCTCCGAGGGCTACGAGCAGTACTTC	CATGRSEGYEQYF
-	TRBV5-4	-	TRBJ2-1	TGTGCCAGCAGCTTGGTTCTGGTCAATGAGCAGTTCTTC	CASSLVLVNEQFF
few	TRBV7-2	TRBD1	TRBJ1-5	TGTGCCAGCAGCGAAAAGGGGGCTGGACAGCCCCAGCATTTT	CASSEKGAGQPQHF
-	TRBV7-2	-	TRBJ1-1	TGTGCCAGCAGAAAAGAGGCAGGTTTGAACACTGAAGCTTTCTTT	CASRKEAGLNTEAFF
-	TRBV30	TRBD1	TRBJ1-1	TGTGCCTGGAGAGCTAACAGGCAGGGGGGCACTGAAGCTTTCTTT	CAWRANRQGGTEAFF
-	TRBV5-1	-	TRBJ2-7	TGCGCCAGCAACGATAAAGGCGAGCAGTACTTC	CASNDKGEQYF
many	TRBV7-7	-	TRBJ2-6	TGTGCCAGCAGCTTAGGGGGCTCCGGGGCCAACGTCCTGACTTTC	CASSLGGSGANVLTF
-	TRBV4-3	TRBD1	TRBJ1-2	TGCGCCAGCAGCCAAGTAGGACAGGGGTTCCCCTATGGCTACACCTTC	CASSQVGQGFPYGYTF
-	TRBV11-3	TRBD1	TRBJ2-1	TGTGCCAGCAGCAACGACAGGGGTTGGTACAATGAGCAGTTCTTC	CASSNDRGWYNEQFF
-	TRBV7-9	TRBD1	TRBJ2-1	TGTGCCAGCAGCCAAACCGGGACAGGGGAAGCGGAGGAGCAGTTCTTC	CASSQTGTGEAEEQFF
few	TRBV5-1	-	TRBJ2-4	TGCGCCAGCAGCACCTCCCCGGGACAAATCCTCAAAAACATTCAGTACTTC	CASSTSPGQILKNIQYF
-	TRBV27	TRBD2	TRBJ2-2	TGTGCCAGCAGCCCAATAGCGGGGGGGCCGTACACCGGGGAGCTGTTTTTT	CASSPIAGGPYTGELFF
-	TRBV20-1	-	TRBJ1-1	TGCAGTGCTAGCGGGATCACTGAAGCTTTCTTT	CSASGITEAFF
-	TRBV29-1	TRBD1	TRBJ2-7	TGCAGCGTTGAAGCCCAGGGGGCGCGTCGCGAGCAGTACTTC	CSVEAQGARREQYF
-	TRBV25-1	TRBD2	TRBJ2-1	TGTGCCAGCAGTGAACTAACTAGCGGGGCGGCCTCCTACAATGAGCAGTTCTTC	CASSELTSGAASYNEQFF
-	TRBV7-9	TRBD1	TRBJ2-7	TGTGCCAGCAGCTCACTTGGGGGTATGGACAGGGGCTCCGAGCAGTACTTC	CASSSLGGMDRGSEQYF
-	TRBV4-3	-	TRBJ2-4	TGCGCCAGCAGCCAAGACGCCGTGTCTCGGGGTCGAAACATTCAGTACTTC	CASSQDAVSRGRNIQYF
-	TRBV4-1	-	TRBJ2-1	TGCGCCAGCAGCCAAGTTTATAGCTCAATCGGGGATGAGCAGTTCTTC	CASSQVYSSIGDEQFF